One and the same sample provided the 16 T cell receptor beta chains below, sequenced in a study of identical twins. One entry per CDR3 protein results from TCRdb running MiXCR on the 5' RACE reads. Here the sample spans 1.5 million to 2 million distinct CDR3 sequences, around 29% being singletons. The sample consisted of cord blood. All receptors derive from a newborn girl in good health.

The chain links TRBV6-1 to TRBJ2-7; D gene unclear. The CDR3 is made up of 17 amino acids. Per germline, CDR1 MNHNS and CDR2 SASEGT. With 1 base removed from V and 1 base from J, the gap between germline ends came to 17 bases. The CDR3 reads CASSEERPASYSYEQYF. DNA of the CDR3: TGTGCCAGCAGTGAAGAACGGCCCGCTTCCTATTCCTACGAGCAGTACTTC.

The V gene is TRBV20-1, the J gene TRBJ2-5; a possible D gene is TRBD2 (7 bases). Germline loops: CDR1 DFQATT, CDR2 SNEGSKA (reference sequence). Trimming took 3 bases from V and 4 from J, leaving 15 bases between them. The CDR3 runs 14 residues. The CDR3 reads CSASIPGGGETQYF. CDR3 DNA sequence: TGCAGTGCTAGCATTCCGGGGGGCGGAGAGACCCAGTACTTC.

The rearrangement uses TRBV10-2 and TRBJ1-1; D not certain. V lost 3 bases, J lost 2 bases, and 13 bases lay in between. Germline V lookup: CDR1 WSHSY, CDR2 SAAADI. The CDR3 has 15 amino acids. This chain's CDR3 is CASSDYRRRNTEAFF. The CDR3 nucleotides read TGCGCCAGCAGTGATTATAGGAGGAGAAACACTGAAGCTTTCTTT.

J is TRBJ2-7 and V is TRBV10-2; 7 bases line up with TRBD1. J gave up 1 base and V 5 bases, and 8 bases lay outside the gene matches. This CDR3 comprises 15 residues. Germline CDR1 and CDR2: WSHSY and SAAADI. CDR3 amino acids: CASSTDRELSYEQYF. CDR3 bases: TGCGCCAGCAGTACCGACAGGGAGTTGTCCTACGAGCAGTACTTC.

This clonotype came up many times. This chain connects TRBV2 to TRBJ2-7; 8 bases line up with TRBD1. J lost 7 bases, V lost 0 bases, and 5 bases had no gene match. Germline V gene sequence: CDR1 SNHLY, CDR2 FYNNEI. The CDR3 is 14 residues long. This chain's CDR3 is CASSEADREKEQYF. CDR3 sequence (DNA): TGTGCCAGCAGTGAAGCGGACAGGGAGAAAGAGCAGTACTTC.

This clonotype has only a few counts. The rearrangement joins TRBV18 to TRBJ1-2, with 7 bases lining up with TRBD1. This CDR3 spans 13 amino acids. Germline CDR1 is KGHSH and CDR2 is LQKENI. The V and J ends lost 5 bases and 5 bases, in that order; junction bases with no gene match: 5. The CDR3 protein is CASSSGQQYGYTF. DNA for the CDR3: TGTGCCAGCTCATCGGGACAGCAGTATGGCTACACCTTC.

This chain uses TRBV5-1 with TRBJ2-2, with 8 nucleotides matching TRBD2. V lost 3 bases, J lost 3 bases, and 4 bases stayed unmatched. Germline values: CDR1 SGHRS, CDR2 YFSETQ. This CDR3 spans 15 amino acids. The CDR3 reads CASSSAGEYTGELFF. CDR3 DNA sequence: TGCGCCAGCAGCTCAGCGGGGGAGTACACCGGGGAGCTGTTTTTT.

With regard to this clonotype: The junction does not match germline at one end; this may be a read error. This rearrangement joins TRBV3-1 to TRBJ2-6, with TRBD1 matching 9 bases. Germline V gene sequence: CDR1 LGHDT, CDR2 YNNKEL (reference sequence). CDR3 length equals 19 residues. The CDR3 region has the DNA TGTGTCAGCAGATTCACCGGGACAGGGCACGGCTCTGGGGCCAACGTCCTGACTTTC. Its translation: CVSRFTGTGHGSGANVLTF. Based on the CDR3 plus reference TRBV3-1 and TRBJ2-6, the full variable domain is DTAVSQTPKYLVTQMGNDKSIKCEQNLGHDTMYWYKQDSKKFLKIMFSYNNKELIINETVPNRFSPKSPDKAHLNLHINSLELGDSAVYFCVSRFTGTGHGSGANVLTFGAGSRLTVL.

This clonotype turned up a few times. The chain is built from TRBV5-1 and TRBJ1-2; TRBD1 agrees at 10 bases. This CDR3 spans 15 amino acids. CDR1 and CDR2 from the germline V gene are SGHRS and YFSETQ. With V trimmed by 4 bases and J by 8 bases, 11 bases remained unmatched. CDR3 nucleotides: TGCGCCAGCAGCCCACCGGGACAGGGGTATGAAGGCTACACCTTC. Amino acid sequence: CASSPPGQGYEGYTF. The whole variable domain, filled in from reference TRBV5-1 and TRBJ1-2, reads KAGVTQTPRYLIKTRGQQVTLSCSPISGHRSVSWYQQTPGQGLQFLFEYFSETQRNKGNFPGRFSGRQFSNSRSEMNVSTLELGDSALYLCASSPPGQGYEGYTFGSGTRLTVV.

The rearrangement links TRBV20-1 to TRBJ1-2; no definite D call. The CDR3 is made up of 13 amino acids. Germline V lookup: CDR1 DFQATT, CDR2 SNEGSKA (reference sequence). V lost 7 bases, J lost 4 bases, and 16 bases lay in between. For the CDR3, the DNA is TGCAGTGTCCTCCGGAGCCGATTCTATGGCTACACCTTC. Translation gives CSVLRSRFYGYTF.

There are a few counts of this clonotype. This sequence joins TRBV27 and TRBJ1-4, with D tentatively TRBD1 (5 bases). The CDR3 spans 15 residues. Germline V lookup: CDR1 MNHEY, CDR2 SMNVEV (reference sequence). Trimming shortened V by 6 bases and J by 9 bases, and 20 bases separated the two germline ends. The CDR3 sequence: CASRYRQGEGQKLFF. The CDR3 nucleotides read TGTGCCAGCAGATATCGGCAGGGAGAGGGTCAAAAACTGTTTTTT.

This sequence joins TRBV20-1 and TRBJ2-7; the D call may be TRBD1 or TRBD2 (5 bases each). This CDR3 contains 13 residues. V was cut by 5 bases and J by 2 bases, with 13 bases left in between. The germline gives CDR1 DFQATT, CDR2 SNEGSKA (reference sequence). The chain's CDR3 is CSAPGRTAYEQYF. The DNA for the CDR3 is TGCAGTGCTCCGGGACGCACGGCCTACGAGCAGTACTTC.

The chain employs TRBV12-3 or TRBV12-4 and TRBJ2-1, with D uncertain. The CDR3 runs 14 residues. Trimming cost V 8 bases and J 2 bases, with 13 bases left between them. CDR3 in amino acids: CASCKNPPYNEQFF. The CDR3 coding sequence is TGTGCCAGCTGCAAGAACCCGCCCTACAATGAGCAGTTCTTC.

Only a few counts were recorded for this clonotype. This chain links TRBV2 with TRBJ2-2; D remains unclear. The V end was cut by 8 bases, the J end by 4 bases, with 17 bases between. CDR3 length: 15 amino acids. CDR1 is SNHLY, CDR2 FYNNEI, per germline. The CDR3 reads CASWANALSTGELFF. As DNA, the CDR3 is TGTGCCAGCTGGGCTAACGCATTGAGCACCGGGGAGCTGTTTTTT.

The J gene is TRBJ2-7, the V gene TRBV20-1; 7 nucleotides align to TRBD1. This CDR3 comprises 15 residues. Per the germline V gene, CDR1 is DFQATT and CDR2 is SNEGSKA (reference sequence). V gave up 1 base and J gave up 3 bases; unmatched junction bases: 9. CDR3 in amino acids: CSARAQGVPYYEQYF. The CDR3 DNA reads as TGCAGTGCTAGAGCCCAGGGGGTTCCTTACTACGAGCAGTACTTC.

The chain has TRBV5-4 and TRBJ2-4, with D tentatively TRBD1 (5 bases). Trimming took 4 bases from V and 12 from J, leaving 14 bases between them. The CDR3 runs to 12 residues. CDR1 and CDR2 from the germline V gene are SGHNT and YYREEE (reference sequence). As DNA, the CDR3 is TGTGCCAGCAGCCCCGGACAAGGTTATCAGTACTTC. As protein: CASSPGQGYQYF.